These T cell receptor beta chains were read from a single sample in a study of cytomegalovirus exposure and HLA in healthy donors. Assay: immunoSEQ multiplex PCR; the TCRdb copy retains only in-frame clones and omits some. The data show about 100,000 clones, roughly three quarters seen once. The specimen was PBMCs. The receptors stem from a woman aged 60-75 years in good health and CMV-seropositive. CDR3s include the opening cysteine and the closing phenylalanine or tryptophan.

V: TRBV5-1; CDR3: CASSLSHYNEQFF
V: TRBV15; CDR3: CATSAVQETQYF
V: TRBV5-5; CDR3: CASSLGQGGDYGYTF
V: TRBV10-3; CDR3: CAISEPRQSGGSSYTF
V: TRBV2; CDR3: CASSRTRGANEQFF
V: TRBV14; CDR3: CSLLRGTSNTGELFF
V: TRBV19; CDR3: CASSITGETDTQYF
V: TRBV6-4; CDR3: CASSDQGSVYNEQFF
V: TRBV21-1; CDR3: CASSFLKGAQHF
V: TRBV7-9; CDR3: CASSPLGQSGANVLTF
V: TRBV7-8; CDR3: CASTPLSVTGELFF
V: TRBV29-1; CDR3: CSVEQGVGIQYF
V: TRBV6-5; CDR3: CASSRFGGNTIYF
V: TRBV2; CDR3: CASTRTGGFGYTF
V: TRBV5-1; CDR3: CASSIVGGSSYNEQFF
V: TRBV5-8; CDR3: CASSLTGTGDGYTF
V: TRBV2; CDR3: CASSDVPARPTQYF
V: TRBV2; CDR3: CASSRDTQETQYF
V: TRBV7-9; CDR3: CASSWDIGNTEAFF
V: TRBV18; CDR3: CASSPPALTDTQYF
V: TRBV4-1; CDR3: CASSSDAGRMNTEAFF
V: TRBV30; CDR3: CAWSPEKGVNSPLHF
V: TRBV30; CDR3: CAWNRLAGADTQYF
V: TRBV29-1; CDR3: CSVSPTSGSWGNEQFF
V: TRBV18; CDR3: CASSESGGNYGYTF
V: TRBV6-1; CDR3: CASRIDRDRGNTIYF
V: TRBV18; CDR3: CASSREDSLNTEAFF
V: TRBV29-1; CDR3: CSVNSALGYTF
V: TRBV5-1; CDR3: CASSFGGAMNTEAFF